This T cell receptor (beta chain) comes out of a study of blood T cells in healthy people across ages. Germline V lookup: CDR1 SGHVS, CDR2 FQNEAQ. V lost 4 bases, J lost 2 bases, and 12 bases lay in between. The CDR3 runs 14 residues. This clonotype was detected only a few times. The use of a sample-barcoded 5' primer and a J-beta primer mix characterized a second PCR of about 6 to 11 cycles. The authors tagged each cDNA molecule using a template-switch adaptor with 12 random nucleotides. Using its own MiXCR run on the 5' RACE reads, TCRdb lists one record per CDR3 protein. The sample has hundreds of thousands of distinct CDR3 sequences, just under 25% seen once. These data also formed part of another study, on T cells of mothers and their children. According to that study: A few mothers and their six children, all healthy Caucasians, donated. Related mother-child pairs shared slightly more overlap than unrelated pairs, but the difference was non-significant.

This sequence was found in a boy between 10 and 17 years old in good health. The specimen sequenced was blood. This chain connects TRBV7-8 to TRBJ2-7; D is uncertain. The DNA of the CDR3 is TGTGCCAGCAGCTCCCGGGTGAAACCCTACGAGCAGTACTTC. It codes for CASSSRVKPYEQYF.